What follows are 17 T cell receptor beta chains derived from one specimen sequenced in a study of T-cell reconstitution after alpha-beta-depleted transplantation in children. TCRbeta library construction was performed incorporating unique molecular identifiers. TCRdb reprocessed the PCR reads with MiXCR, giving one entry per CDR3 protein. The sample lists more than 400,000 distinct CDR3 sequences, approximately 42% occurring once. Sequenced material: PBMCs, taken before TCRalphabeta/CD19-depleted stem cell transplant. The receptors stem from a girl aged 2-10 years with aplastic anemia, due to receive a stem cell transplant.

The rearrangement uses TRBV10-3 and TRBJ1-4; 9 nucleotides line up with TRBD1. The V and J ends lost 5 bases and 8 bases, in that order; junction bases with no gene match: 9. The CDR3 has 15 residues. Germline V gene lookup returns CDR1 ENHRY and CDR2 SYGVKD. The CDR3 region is CAISPGDRATEKLFF. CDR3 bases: TGTGCCATCAGTCCCGGGGACAGGGCAACCGAAAAACTGTTTTTT.

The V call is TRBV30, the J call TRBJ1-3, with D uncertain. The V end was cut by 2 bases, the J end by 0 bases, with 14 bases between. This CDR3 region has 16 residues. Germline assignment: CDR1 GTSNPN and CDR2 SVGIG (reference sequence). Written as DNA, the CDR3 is TGTGCCTGGAGTAATATTTTAAGTAACTCTGGAAACACCATATATTTT. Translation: CAWSNILSNSGNTIYF.

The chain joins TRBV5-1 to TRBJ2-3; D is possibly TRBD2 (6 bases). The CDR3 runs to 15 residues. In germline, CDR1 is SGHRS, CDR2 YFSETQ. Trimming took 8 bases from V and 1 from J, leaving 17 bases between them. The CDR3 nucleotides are TGCGCCAGTCTTAGGTCGGGAGAAGGCACAGATACGCAGTATTTT. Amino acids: CASLRSGEGTDTQYF.

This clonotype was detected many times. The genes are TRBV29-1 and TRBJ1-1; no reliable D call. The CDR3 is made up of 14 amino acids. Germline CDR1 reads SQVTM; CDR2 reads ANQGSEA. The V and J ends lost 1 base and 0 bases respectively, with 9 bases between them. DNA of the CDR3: TGCAGCGTTGAAGCCTCGACCGTGAACACTGAAGCTTTCTTT. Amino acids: CSVEASTVNTEAFF.

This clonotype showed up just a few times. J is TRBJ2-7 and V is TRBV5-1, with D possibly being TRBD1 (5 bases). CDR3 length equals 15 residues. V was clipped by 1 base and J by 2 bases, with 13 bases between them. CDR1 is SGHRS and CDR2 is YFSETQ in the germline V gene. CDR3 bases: TGCGCCAGCAGCTTGACAGGCTATTTAACCTACGAGCAGTACTTC. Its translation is CASSLTGYLTYEQYF.

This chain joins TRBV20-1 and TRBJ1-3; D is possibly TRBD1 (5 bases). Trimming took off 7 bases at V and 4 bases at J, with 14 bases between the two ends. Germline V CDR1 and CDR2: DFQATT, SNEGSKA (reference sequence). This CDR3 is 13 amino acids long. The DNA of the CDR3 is TGCAGTGTCAGCAGGGTAGACGGAAACACCATATATTTT. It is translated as CSVSRVDGNTIYF.

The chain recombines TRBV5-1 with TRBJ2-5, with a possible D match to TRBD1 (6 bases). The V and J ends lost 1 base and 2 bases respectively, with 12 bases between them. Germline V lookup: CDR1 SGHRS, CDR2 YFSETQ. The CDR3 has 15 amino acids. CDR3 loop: CASSLSTGSQETQYF. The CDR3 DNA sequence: TGCGCCAGCAGCTTGTCGACAGGTTCACAAGAGACCCAGTACTTC. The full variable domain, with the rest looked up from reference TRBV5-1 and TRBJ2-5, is KAGVTQTPRYLIKTRGQQVTLSCSPISGHRSVSWYQQTPGQGLQFLFEYFSETQRNKGNFPGRFSGRQFSNSRSEMNVSTLELGDSALYLCASSLSTGSQETQYFGPGTRLLVL.

The CDR3 coding sequence is TGTGCCAGCAGGCCCCCCCGGCCCCAGCATTTT. This sequence encodes CASRPPRPQHF. This chain connects TRBV12-3 or TRBV12-4 to TRBJ1-5; no definite D call. V lost 6 bases to trimming and J lost 9 bases, with 9 bases between them. The length of the CDR3 is 11 residues.

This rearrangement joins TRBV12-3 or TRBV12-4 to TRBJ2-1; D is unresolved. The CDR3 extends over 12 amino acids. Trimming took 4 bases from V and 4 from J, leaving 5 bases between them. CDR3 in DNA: TGTGCCAGCAGTTCCGAATACAATGAGCAGTTCTTC. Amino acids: CASSSEYNEQFF.

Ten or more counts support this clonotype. CDR3 sequence (DNA): TGTGCCAGCAGTTACTCGGGAACGAACACCGGGGAGCTGTTTTTT. As protein: CASSYSGTNTGELFF. The chain carries TRBV6-5 and TRBJ2-2; D is uncertain. CDR3 length equals 15 residues. Germline values: CDR1 MNHEY, CDR2 SVGAGI. Deletions cut 0 bases from V and 0 bases from J, with 5 bases between.

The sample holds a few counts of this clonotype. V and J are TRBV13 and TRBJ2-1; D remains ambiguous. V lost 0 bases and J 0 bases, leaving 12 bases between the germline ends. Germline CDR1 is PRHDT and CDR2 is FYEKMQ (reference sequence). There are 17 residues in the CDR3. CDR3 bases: TGTGCCAGCAGCTTAGGCAGGACCCCCGACTCCTACAATGAGCAGTTCTTC. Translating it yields CASSLGRTPDSYNEQFF. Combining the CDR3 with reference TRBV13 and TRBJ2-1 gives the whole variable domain AAGVIQSPRHLIKEKRETATLKCYPIPRHDTVYWYQQGPGQDPQFLISFYEKMQSDKGSIPDRFSAQQFSDYHSELNMSSLELGDSALYFCASSLGRTPDSYNEQFFGPGTRLTVL.

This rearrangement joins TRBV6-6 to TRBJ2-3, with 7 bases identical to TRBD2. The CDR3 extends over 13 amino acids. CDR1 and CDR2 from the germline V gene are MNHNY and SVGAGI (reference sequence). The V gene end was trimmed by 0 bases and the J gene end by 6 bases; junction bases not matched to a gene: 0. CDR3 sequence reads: CASSYSGGDTQYF. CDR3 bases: TGTGCCAGCAGTTACTCGGGGGGGGATACGCAGTATTTT.

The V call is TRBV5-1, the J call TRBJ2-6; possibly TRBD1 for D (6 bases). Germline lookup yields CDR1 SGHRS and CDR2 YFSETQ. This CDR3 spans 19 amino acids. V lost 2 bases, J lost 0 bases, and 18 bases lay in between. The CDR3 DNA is TGCGCCAGCAGCTTTGGTTTGCCAGGGGTAGGCTCTGGGGCCAACGTCCTGACTTTC. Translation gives CASSFGLPGVGSGANVLTF.

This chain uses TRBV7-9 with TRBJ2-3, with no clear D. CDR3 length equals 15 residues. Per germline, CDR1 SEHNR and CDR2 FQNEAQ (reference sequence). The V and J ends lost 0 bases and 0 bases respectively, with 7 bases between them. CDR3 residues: CASSLAAASTDTQYF. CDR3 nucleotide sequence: TGTGCCAGCAGCTTAGCGGCAGCTAGCACAGATACGCAGTATTTT.

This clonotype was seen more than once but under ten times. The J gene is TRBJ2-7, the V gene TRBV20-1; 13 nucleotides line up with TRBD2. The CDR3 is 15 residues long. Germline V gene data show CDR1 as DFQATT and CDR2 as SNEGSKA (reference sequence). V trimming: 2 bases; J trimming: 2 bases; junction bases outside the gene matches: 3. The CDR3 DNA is TGCAGTGCTAGATCACTAGCGGGAGGGGCCTACGAGCAGTACTTC. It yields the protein CSARSLAGGAYEQYF.

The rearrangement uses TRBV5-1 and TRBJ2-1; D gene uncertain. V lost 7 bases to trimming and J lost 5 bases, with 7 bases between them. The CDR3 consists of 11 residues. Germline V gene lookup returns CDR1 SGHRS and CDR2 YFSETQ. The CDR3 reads CASFLHNEQFF. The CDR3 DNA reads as TGCGCCAGCTTCCTCCACAATGAGCAGTTCTTC.

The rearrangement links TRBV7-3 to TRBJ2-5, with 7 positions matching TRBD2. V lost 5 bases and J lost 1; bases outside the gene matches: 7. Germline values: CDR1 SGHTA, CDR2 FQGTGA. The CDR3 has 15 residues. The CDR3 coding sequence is TGTGCCAGCAGCCTGTGGGGGGGACGCCAAGAGACCCAGTACTTC. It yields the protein CASSLWGGRQETQYF.